A selection of T cell receptor beta chains follows, all from one sample in a study of T cells after yellow fever vaccination. Via MiXCR, TCRdb re-called the 5' RACE reads, giving one row per CDR3 protein. The table shows more than 120,000 distinct CDR3 sequences, with more than 6% occurring only once. The material was CD4+ T cells sorted from PBMCs, obtained 5 days after the yellow fever booster vaccination. The origin of the receptors is a man aged 30-40 years who received the YFV17D yellow fever vaccine. Each CDR3 is given with its conserved first and last residue. The D gene is left open where the match is weak. Size is omitted from some rows. Given values are once, few, many or a class for expanded clones.

clone_size	v_call	j_call	d_call	cdr3_aa	cdr3_nt
many	TRBV5-1	TRBJ2-7	NA	CASSPPGRTYEQYF	TGCGCCAGCAGCCCTCCAGGCAGAACCTACGAGCAGTACTTC
many	TRBV11-2	TRBJ2-1	TRBD1	CASSFRDRVNEQFF	TGTGCCAGCAGCTTCCGGGACAGGGTGAATGAGCAGTTCTTC
many	TRBV6-1	TRBJ2-7	NA	CASSDPGPTYEQYF	TGTGCCAGCAGTGATCCGGGCCCTACCTACGAGCAGTACTTC
many	TRBV28	TRBJ2-7	NA	CASSLEGQIYEQYF	TGTGCCAGCAGTTTAGAGGGACAAATCTACGAGCAGTACTTC
many	TRBV12-3/TRBV12-4	TRBJ2-7	NA	CASSLGRSENEQYF	TGTGCCAGCAGTTTAGGGAGGTCGGAGAACGAGCAGTACTTC
many	TRBV12-3/TRBV12-4	TRBJ2-2	NA	CASSRDVAGELFF	TGTGCCAGCAGCCGGGACGTGGCCGGGGAGCTGTTTTTT
many	TRBV4-3	TRBJ2-7	TRBD2	CASSQDRRTSGGGSYEQYF	TGCGCCAGCAGCCAAGATCGCAGGACTAGCGGGGGTGGCTCCTACGAGCAGTACTTC
many	TRBV5-1	TRBJ2-5	NA	CASSLMGQQETQYF	TGCGCCAGCAGCTTGATGGGACAACAAGAGACCCAGTACTTC
many	TRBV7-3	TRBJ2-2	TRBD2	CASSLNSLAGDPLAGELFF	TGTGCCAGCAGCTTAAACTCACTAGCGGGAGACCCCCTAGCCGGGGAGCTGTTTTTT
many	TRBV12-3/TRBV12-4	TRBJ2-1	TRBD2	CASSPMTSGRTEQFF	TGTGCCAGCAGCCCCATGACTAGCGGGAGAACTGAGCAGTTCTTC
many	TRBV10-1	TRBJ2-3	NA	CASSEGGPGDTQYF	TGCGCCAGCAGTGAAGGAGGACCAGGGGATACGCAGTATTTT
many	TRBV29-1	TRBJ2-5	TRBD2	CSVGGSLGETQYF	TGCAGCGTTGGCGGGAGCTTAGGAGAGACCCAGTACTTC
many	TRBV20-1	TRBJ2-3	NA	CSATTPGLLPPTQYF	TGCAGTGCTACTACACCGGGACTTCTTCCGCCAACGCAGTATTTT
few	TRBV7-9	TRBJ1-1	NA	CASSPAAMNTEAFF	TGTGCCAGCAGCCCCGCGGCGATGAACACTGAAGCTTTCTTT
NA	TRBV6-2/TRBV6-3	TRBJ1-2	TRBD1	CASSTRDRKGYTF	TGTGCCAGCAGTACCCGGGACAGGAAGGGCTACACCTTC
few	TRBV20-1	TRBJ2-5	TRBD1	CSALTGLGETQYF	TGCAGTGCCCTGACAGGGCTGGGAGAGACCCAGTACTTC
NA	TRBV11-2	TRBJ2-1	NA	CASSLVSRTNEQFF	TGTGCCAGCAGCTTAGTCAGTCGGACCAATGAGCAGTTCTTC
NA	TRBV10-3	TRBJ2-7	TRBD2	CAISTTSGSSYEQYF	TGTGCCATCAGTACGACTAGCGGGAGCTCCTACGAGCAGTACTTC
many	TRBV5-1	TRBJ2-7	NA	CASSPDGSSYEQYF	TGCGCCAGCAGCCCCGACGGATCTTCCTACGAGCAGTACTTC
many	TRBV20-1	TRBJ2-3	NA	CSAHETLATTDTQYF	TGCAGTGCCCACGAGACGCTAGCGACCACAGATACGCAGTATTTT
many	TRBV29-1	TRBJ2-2	NA	CSVVGRANTGELFF	TGCAGCGTTGTGGGCAGGGCGAACACCGGGGAGCTGTTTTTT
many	TRBV20-1	TRBJ2-2	NA	CSADSTNTGELFF	TGCAGTGCCGATTCGACTAACACCGGGGAGCTGTTTTTT
many	TRBV29-1	TRBJ1-2	NA	CSVVGGRYGYTF	TGCAGCGTTGTTGGCGGGCGATATGGCTACACCTTC
many	TRBV7-2	TRBJ2-1	NA	CASITGPRGEQFF	TGTGCCAGCATTACAGGCCCCCGGGGGGAGCAGTTCTTC
many	TRBV20-1	TRBJ2-1	NA	CSARDEGRQFF	TGCAGTGCTAGAGACGAAGGAAGGCAGTTCTTC
many	TRBV3-1	TRBJ2-1	TRBD2	CASSPLAGEQFF	TGTGCCAGCAGCCCCCTAGCGGGTGAGCAGTTCTTC
many	TRBV7-9	TRBJ2-3	TRBD1	CASILTGGRTQYF	TGTGCCAGCATCCTTACAGGGGGAAGAACGCAGTATTTT
many	TRBV24-1	TRBJ2-6	TRBD1	CATSDPQGAYSGANVLTF	TGTGCCACCAGTGATCCGCAGGGGGCCTACTCTGGGGCCAACGTCCTGACTTTC
NA	TRBV20-1	TRBJ2-6	NA	CSARSGPTGGANVLTF	TGCAGTGCTAGGTCGGGGCCCACAGGTGGGGCCAACGTCCTGACTTTC
many	TRBV29-1	TRBJ2-3	NA	CSVALQSGPDTQYF	TGCAGCGTTGCGCTCCAGTCCGGACCAGATACGCAGTATTTT
many	TRBV6-1	TRBJ2-7	NA	CASSRWRGPYEQYF	TGTGCCAGCAGTCGGTGGCGGGGCCCCTACGAGCAGTACTTC
many	TRBV15	TRBJ2-5	NA	CATSRDPLETQYF	TGTGCCACCAGCAGAGACCCGCTAGAGACCCAGTACTTC
many	TRBV6-2/TRBV6-3	TRBJ2-5	TRBD2	CASSYSSGRSETQYF	TGTGCCAGCAGTTATTCTAGCGGGAGGTCAGAGACCCAGTACTTC
few	TRBV18	TRBJ2-5	NA	CASSPPGLARETQYF	TGTGCCAGCTCACCACCGGGACTGGCGAGGGAGACCCAGTACTTC
many	TRBV6-1	TRBJ2-2	NA	CASRRGPTNTGELFF	TGTGCCAGCCGCCGGGGTCCTACGAACACCGGGGAGCTGTTTTTT
many	TRBV7-2	TRBJ2-2	TRBD2	CASSISGVNTGELFF	TGTGCCAGCTCTATCAGCGGGGTAAACACCGGGGAGCTGTTTTTT
many	TRBV5-6	TRBJ2-1	TRBD2	CASSLVLAGVAEQFF	TGTGCCAGCAGCTTGGTCCTAGCGGGAGTTGCTGAGCAGTTCTTC
few	TRBV7-2	TRBJ1-6	NA	CASSLLFEYSPLHF	TGTGCCAGCAGCCTCCTTTTTGAGTATTCACCCCTCCACTTT
few	TRBV5-4	TRBJ2-7	NA	CASSLDSTAYEQYF	TGTGCCAGCAGCTTGGACTCCACGGCCTACGAGCAGTACTTC
many	TRBV5-1	TRBJ2-2	NA	CASSFVRETGELFF	TGCGCCAGCAGCTTCGTCCGGGAGACCGGGGAGCTGTTTTTT